This T cell receptor (beta chain) was captured in a study of blood T cell repertoires in COVID-19. As for the study in general: Collection of acute and convalescent COVID-19 samples took place in the United States, Italy and Spain.

The study assigned cohorts using participant-reported clinical history. Symptom resolution, clearance, or two negative PCRs marked the recovered donors of Cohort 3. Per the study methods: Nucleated cell counts were estimated from reference gene primer amplification. Assay used: immunoSEQ multiplex PCR; TCRdb lists only in-frame clones, some missing. V, J and clone size were drawn from that table, and D and trimming were deduced from the DNA. This sample has roughly 130,000 clones, with about 79% found just once. Germline V gene lookup returns CDR1 ENHRY and CDR2 SYGVKD. The CDR3 runs 15 residues. J was trimmed by 7 bases and V by 5 bases; bases with no gene match: 9.

The chain is built from TRBV10-3 and TRBJ2-1; TRBD1 agrees at 9 bases. This receptor was obtained from a man over 45 who had recovered from COVID-19. Sequenced sample: PBMCs or T cells enriched from blood (not recorded which). CDR3 nucleotides: TGTGCCATCAGTTCCGGGACAGGGTCAAGGAATGAGCAGTTCTTC. It encodes CAISSGTGSRNEQFF.